This T cell receptor beta chain is from a study of CD8 T cells in Susac syndrome. Random-hexamer reverse transcription was applied to about 0.45 to 1 ug RNA. By means of immunoSEQ multiplex PCR, TCR beta CDR3 spanning 54 Vbeta and 13 Jbeta underwent amplification. MiXCR, run by TCRdb on the immunoSEQ multiplex PCR reads, gives a single entry per CDR3 protein. The table shows around 99,000 distinct CDR3 sequences, with 90% to 96% occurring only once. The V gene's germline CDR1 is SQVTM and CDR2 ANQGSEA. J was trimmed by 2 bases and V by 5 bases; bases with no gene match: 9. CDR3 size: 15 residues. Sequencing was done on a sample of CD4+ T cells from PBMCs. This receptor was identified in a human donor in good health. The genes are TRBV29-1 and TRBJ2-3; 8 bases line up with TRBD1. The CDR3: CSVTLRDRSTDTQYF. For the CDR3, the DNA is TGCAGCGTTACCTTACGGGACAGGTCCACAGATACGCAGTATTTT.